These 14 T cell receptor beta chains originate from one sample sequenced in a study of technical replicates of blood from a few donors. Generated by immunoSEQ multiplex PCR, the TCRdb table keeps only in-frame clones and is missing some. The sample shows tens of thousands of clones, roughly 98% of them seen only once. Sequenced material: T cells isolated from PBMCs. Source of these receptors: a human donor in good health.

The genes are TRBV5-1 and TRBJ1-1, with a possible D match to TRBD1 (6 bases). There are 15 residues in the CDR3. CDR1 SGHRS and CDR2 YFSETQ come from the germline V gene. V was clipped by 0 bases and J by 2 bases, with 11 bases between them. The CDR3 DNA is TGCGCCAGCAGCTTGGCTCCACAGGGCAACACTGAAGCTTTCTTT. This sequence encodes CASSLAPQGNTEAFF.

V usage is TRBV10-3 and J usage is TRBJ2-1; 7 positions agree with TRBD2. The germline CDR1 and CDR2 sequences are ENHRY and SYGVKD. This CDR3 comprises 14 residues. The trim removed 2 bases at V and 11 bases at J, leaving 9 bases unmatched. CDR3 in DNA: TGTGCCATCAGTGAGCCATCGACTAGCCCAAAGCAGTTCTTC. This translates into CAISEPSTSPKQFF.

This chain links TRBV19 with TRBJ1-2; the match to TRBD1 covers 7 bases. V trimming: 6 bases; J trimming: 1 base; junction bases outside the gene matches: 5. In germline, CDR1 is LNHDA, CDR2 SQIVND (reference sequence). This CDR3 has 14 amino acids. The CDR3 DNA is TGTGCCAGTAGGCCCGACAGGGTTAACTATGGCTACACCTTC. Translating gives CASRPDRVNYGYTF.

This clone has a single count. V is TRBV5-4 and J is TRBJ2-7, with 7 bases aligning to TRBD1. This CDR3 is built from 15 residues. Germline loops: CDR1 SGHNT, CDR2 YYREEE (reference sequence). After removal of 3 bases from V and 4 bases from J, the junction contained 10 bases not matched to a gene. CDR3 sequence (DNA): TGTGCCAGCAGCTCCGAAGGGACAGCCCAGTACGAGCAGTACTTC. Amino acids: CASSSEGTAQYEQYF.

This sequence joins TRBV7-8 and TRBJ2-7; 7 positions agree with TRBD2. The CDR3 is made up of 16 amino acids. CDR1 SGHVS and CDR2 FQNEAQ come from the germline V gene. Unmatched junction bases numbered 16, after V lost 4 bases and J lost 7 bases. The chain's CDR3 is CASSSVAGLPVGEQYF. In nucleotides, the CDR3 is TGTGCCAGCAGCTCTGTAGCGGGTTTACCCGTCGGGGAGCAGTACTTC.

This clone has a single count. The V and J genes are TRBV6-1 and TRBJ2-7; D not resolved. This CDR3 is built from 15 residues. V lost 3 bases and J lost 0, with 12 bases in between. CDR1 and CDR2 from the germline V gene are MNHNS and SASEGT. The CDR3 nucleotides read TGTGCCAGCAGTGAGTTGGCAGTATCCTCCTACGAGCAGTACTTC. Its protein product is CASSELAVSSYEQYF.

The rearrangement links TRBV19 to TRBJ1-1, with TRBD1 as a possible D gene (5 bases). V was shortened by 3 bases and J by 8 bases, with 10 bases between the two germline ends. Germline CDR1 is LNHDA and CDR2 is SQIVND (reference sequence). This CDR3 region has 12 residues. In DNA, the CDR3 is TGTGCCAGTAGTATTGCAGGGTCCGAAGCTTTCTTT. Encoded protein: CASSIAGSEAFF.

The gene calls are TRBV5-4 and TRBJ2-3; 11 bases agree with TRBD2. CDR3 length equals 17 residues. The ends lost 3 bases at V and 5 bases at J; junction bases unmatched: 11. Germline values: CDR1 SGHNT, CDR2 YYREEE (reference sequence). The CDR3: CASSSGSGRAERDTQYF. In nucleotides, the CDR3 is TGTGCCAGCAGCTCTGGTAGCGGGAGGGCGGAGCGAGATACGCAGTATTTT.

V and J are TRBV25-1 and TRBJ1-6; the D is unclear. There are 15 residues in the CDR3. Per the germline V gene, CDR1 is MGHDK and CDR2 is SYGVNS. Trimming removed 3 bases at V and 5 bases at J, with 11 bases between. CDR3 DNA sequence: TGTGCCAGCAGTGACAAAGGGCGGGATAATTCACCCCTCCACTTT. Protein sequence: CASSDKGRDNSPLHF. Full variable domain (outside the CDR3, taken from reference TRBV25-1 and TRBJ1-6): EADIYQTPRYLVIGTGKKITLECSQTMGHDKMYWYQQDPGMELHLIHYSYGVNSTEKGDLSSESTVSRIRTEHFPLTLESARPSHTSQYLCASSDKGRDNSPLHFGNGTRLTVT.

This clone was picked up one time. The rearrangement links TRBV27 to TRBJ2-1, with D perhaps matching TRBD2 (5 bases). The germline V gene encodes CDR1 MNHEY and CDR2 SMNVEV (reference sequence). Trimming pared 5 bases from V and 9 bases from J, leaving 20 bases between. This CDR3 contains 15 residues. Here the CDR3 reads CASSPNIQLVTEQFF. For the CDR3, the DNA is TGTGCCAGCAGTCCGAACATCCAACTAGTTACTGAGCAGTTCTTC.

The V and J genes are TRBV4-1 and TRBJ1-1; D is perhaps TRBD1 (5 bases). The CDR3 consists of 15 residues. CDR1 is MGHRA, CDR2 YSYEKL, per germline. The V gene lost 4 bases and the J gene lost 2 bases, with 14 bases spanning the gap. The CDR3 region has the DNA TGCGCCAGCAGCCCTGCGGGGGGAGCTAACACTGAAGCTTTCTTT. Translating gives CASSPAGGANTEAFF.

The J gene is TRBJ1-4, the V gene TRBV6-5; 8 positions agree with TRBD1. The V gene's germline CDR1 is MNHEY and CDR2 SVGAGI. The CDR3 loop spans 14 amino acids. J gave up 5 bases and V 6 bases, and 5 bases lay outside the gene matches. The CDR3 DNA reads TGTGCCAGCAGCCAACAGGGGGGGAATGAAAAACTGTTTTTT. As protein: CASSQQGGNEKLFF.

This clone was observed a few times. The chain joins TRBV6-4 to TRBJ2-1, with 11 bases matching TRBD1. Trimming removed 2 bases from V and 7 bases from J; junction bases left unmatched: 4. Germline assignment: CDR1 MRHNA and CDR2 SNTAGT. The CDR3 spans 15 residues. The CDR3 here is CASSDRGQGVNEQFF. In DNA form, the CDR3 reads TGTGCCAGCAGTGACAGGGGACAGGGGGTGAATGAGCAGTTCTTC.

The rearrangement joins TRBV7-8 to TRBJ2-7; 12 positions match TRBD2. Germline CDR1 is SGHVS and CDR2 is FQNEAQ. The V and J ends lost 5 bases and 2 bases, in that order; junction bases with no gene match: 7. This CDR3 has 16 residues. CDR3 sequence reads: CASSRGTSGSTYEQYF. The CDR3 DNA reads TGTGCCAGCAGCCGCGGGACTAGCGGGTCGACCTACGAGCAGTACTTC.